The rows below give T cell receptor beta chains drawn from one sample of a study of cytomegalovirus exposure and HLA in healthy donors. The protocol was immunoSEQ multiplex PCR, while the TCRdb copy is restricted to in-frame clones and leaves out a portion. The table shows 100,000 or so clones, with 70% to 90% occurring only once. The sequencing input was PBMCs. The receptor source for this set is a woman between 18 and 29 years old in good health and CMV-seropositive. CDR3s include the opening cysteine and the closing phenylalanine or tryptophan. The D gene is left open where the match is weak. Not all rows give a size; the values are once, few, many and, for expanded clones, a class.

d_gene | j_gene | abundance | v_gene | CDR3aa | CDR3nt
- | TRBJ1-4 | - | TRBV6-1 | CASIGAGRVGKLFF | TGTGCCAGCATTGGGGCAGGGAGGGTAGGGAAACTGTTTTTT
TRBD2 | TRBJ2-2 | - | TRBV2 | CASQGGSLNTGELFF | TGTGCCAGCCAGGGCGGGAGTCTGAACACCGGGGAGCTGTTTTTT
TRBD1 | TRBJ1-3 | - | TRBV27 | CASSRLTGGRNTIYF | TGTGCCAGCAGCCGACTCACAGGGGGAAGAAACACCATATATTTT
TRBD1 | TRBJ1-2 | - | TRBV5-1 | CASSYGQGAFGYTF | TGCGCCAGCAGTTATGGACAGGGGGCTTTTGGCTACACCTTC
- | TRBJ2-2 | few | TRBV5-4 | CASRPSGNTGELFF | TGTGCCAGCAGGCCTTCCGGGAACACCGGGGAGCTGTTTTTT
TRBD1 | TRBJ2-1 | - | TRBV6-4 | CASSRDRESDEQFF | TGTGCCAGCAGCCGGGACAGAGAATCGGATGAGCAGTTCTTC
- | TRBJ1-3 | - | TRBV6-1 | CASSDIMEAGLSGNTIYF | TGTGCCAGCAGTGATATAATGGAAGCGGGGCTCTCTGGAAACACCATATATTTT
TRBD2 | TRBJ2-1 | - | TRBV27 | CASRGEGLGSYNEQFF | TGTGCCAGCAGGGGGGAGGGGCTTGGCTCCTACAATGAGCAGTTCTTC
TRBD2 | TRBJ2-1 | - | TRBV7-3 | CASSPVPGGNSYNEQFF | TGTGCCAGCAGCCCGGTCCCGGGGGGAAACTCCTACAATGAGCAGTTCTTC
TRBD1 | TRBJ1-1 | - | TRBV19 | CASSSRGLPEAFF | TGTGCCAGTAGTTCCAGGGGGTTACCTGAAGCTTTCTTT
- | TRBJ2-3 | - | TRBV9 | CASSAPGPGSGRSTDTQYF | TGTGCCAGCAGCGCGCCCGGCCCAGGGAGCGGGCGAAGCACAGATACGCAGTATTTT
- | TRBJ2-2 | - | TRBV7-8 | CASSHRENTGELFF | TGTGCCAGCAGCCACCGGGAGAACACCGGGGAGCTGTTTTTT
TRBD1 | TRBJ2-7 | - | TRBV5-6 | CASSPLGMGQAYEQYF | TGTGCCAGCTCGCCCCTGGGGATGGGACAGGCCTACGAGCAGTACTTC
- | TRBJ2-1 | once | TRBV5-1 | CASSPSVLANNEQFF | TGCGCCAGCAGCCCGTCAGTTCTAGCGAATAATGAGCAGTTCTTC
TRBD1 | TRBJ2-7 | - | TRBV5-1 | CASSLRAGGAYEQYF | TGCGCCAGCAGCCTTAGAGCAGGGGGAGCCTACGAGCAGTACTTC
- | TRBJ2-7 | - | TRBV5-4 | CASRADLVSYEQYF | TGTGCCAGCAGGGCCGACTTGGTTTCCTACGAGCAGTACTTC
TRBD1 | TRBJ1-2 | - | TRBV10-3 | CAIPRQGGNYGYTF | TGTGCCATTCCCCGACAGGGGGGAAACTATGGCTACACCTTC
TRBD1 | TRBJ2-7 | once | TRBV7-2 | CASSYRDRGYEQYF | TGTGCCAGCAGCTACCGGGACAGGGGTTACGAGCAGTACTTC
TRBD1 | TRBJ2-7 | - | TRBV7-8 | CASSLTQGFDYEQYF | TGTGCCAGCAGCTTGACACAGGGGTTTGACTACGAGCAGTACTTC
TRBD1 | TRBJ2-2 | - | TRBV6-4 | CASSPQGAGYGELFF | TGTGCCAGCAGCCCTCAGGGGGCAGGTTACGGGGAGCTGTTTTTT
TRBD1 | TRBJ2-7 | - | TRBV7-6 | CASSDTGGSSYEQYF | TGTGCCAGCAGTGATACAGGGGGGAGCTCCTACGAGCAGTACTTC
- | TRBJ2-5 | - | TRBV9 | CASSVGGLQETQYF | TGTGCCAGCAGCGTTGGCGGGCTCCAAGAGACCCAGTACTTC
- | TRBJ2-2 | - | TRBV28 | CASRKRGFTGELFF | TGTGCCAGCAGAAAACGGGGATTCACCGGGGAGCTGTTTTTT
TRBD2 | TRBJ2-6 | - | TRBV28 | CASSLPGASGFGANVLTF | TGTGCCAGCAGTTTACCCGGGGCTAGCGGCTTTGGGGCCAACGTCCTGACTTTC
TRBD1 | TRBJ1-1 | - | TRBV5-6 | CASSLQGPMNTEAFF | TGTGCCAGCAGCTTACAGGGGCCAATGAACACTGAAGCTTTCTTT
- | TRBJ1-1 | - | TRBV29-1 | CSVVEGVNTEAFF | TGCAGCGTTGTGGAGGGAGTGAACACTGAAGCTTTCTTT
- | TRBJ1-1 | - | TRBV14 | CASSQDRVTEAFF | TGTGCCAGCAGCCAAGACAGGGTCACTGAAGCTTTCTTT
TRBD1 | TRBJ1-2 | - | TRBV28 | CASSSLQGGYGYTF | TGTGCCAGCAGTTCGCTGCAGGGGGGCTATGGCTACACCTTC
- | TRBJ1-2 | - | TRBV27 | CASSSRQGTGYTF | TGTGCCAGCAGTTCCCGGCAGGGAACAGGCTACACCTTC
- | TRBJ1-1 | - | TRBV5-4 | CASTSGGGHMNTEAFF | TGTGCCAGCACCTCCGGGGGGGGGCATATGAACACTGAAGCTTTCTTT
- | TRBJ2-1 | once | TRBV7-9 | CASSLGDNEQFF | TGTGCCAGCAGCTTAGGAGACAATGAGCAGTTCTTC
- | TRBJ2-7 | - | TRBV30 | CAWDHGLSPSYEQYF | TGTGCCTGGGACCACGGGTTGAGCCCTTCCTACGAGCAGTACTTC
TRBD2 | TRBJ2-3 | - | TRBV19 | CASSTSGITDTQYF | TGTGCCAGTAGTACTAGCGGGATCACAGATACGCAGTATTTT
TRBD2 | TRBJ2-7 | - | TRBV13 | CASTPWASGYEQYF | TGTGCCAGCACTCCGTGGGCTAGCGGATACGAGCAGTACTTC
- | TRBJ2-1 | - | TRBV9 | CASSVAPDTSNEQFF | TGTGCCAGCAGCGTAGCCCCTGACACATCCAATGAGCAGTTCTTC
- | TRBJ2-3 | - | TRBV11-2 | CASSLSRGLTDTQYF | TGTGCCAGCAGCTTATCCAGGGGTCTCACAGATACGCAGTATTTT
- | TRBJ2-2 | - | TRBV7-6 | CASSLSQGLNTGELFF | TGTGCCAGCAGCTTGAGTCAGGGGCTCAACACCGGGGAGCTGTTTTTT
- | TRBJ1-1 | - | TRBV2 | CASSETGGFKAFF | TGTGCCAGCAGTGAAACCGGAGGTTTTAAAGCTTTCTTT
- | TRBJ2-7 | - | TRBV27 | CASSLEQYSYEQYF | TGTGCCAGCAGTTTGGAGCAGTATTCCTACGAGCAGTACTTC
- | TRBJ1-2 | - | TRBV28 | CASSLGAGLGYTF | TGTGCCAGCAGTTTAGGGGCAGGTCTGGGCTACACCTTC
- | TRBJ1-1 | - | TRBV5-4 | CASSLGGPNTEAFF | TGTGCCAGCAGCTTGGGGGGGCCTAACACTGAAGCTTTCTTT
TRBD2 | TRBJ2-1 | - | TRBV14 | CASSQVAGVSYNEQFF | TGTGCCAGCAGCCAGGTAGCGGGTGTCTCCTACAATGAGCAGTTCTTC
- | TRBJ1-2 | - | TRBV6-6 | CASSYSNSPYGYTF | TGTGCCAGCAGTTACTCGAACAGCCCCTATGGCTACACCTTC
- | TRBJ2-7 | few | TRBV7-7 | CASSLAEGDEQYF | TGTGCCAGCAGCTTAGCGGAAGGGGACGAGCAGTACTTC
TRBD1 | TRBJ2-2 | - | TRBV4-1 | CASSPGTVSPGELFF | TGCGCCAGCAGCCCCGGGACAGTTAGCCCCGGGGAGCTGTTTTTT
TRBD1 | TRBJ2-5 | - | TRBV5-4 | CASSGPGQGWETQYF | TGTGCCAGCAGCGGCCCGGGACAGGGCTGGGAGACCCAGTACTTC
TRBD1 | TRBJ1-4 | - | TRBV9 | CASSVGWDRSGEKLFF | TGTGCCAGCAGCGTAGGGTGGGACAGATCAGGTGAAAAACTGTTTTTT
- | TRBJ2-3 | - | TRBV2 | CASSKGVRATDTQYF | TGTGCCAGCAGCAAGGGGGTGAGGGCCACAGATACGCAGTATTTT
TRBD2 | TRBJ2-1 | - | TRBV11-3 | CASSLAGGHSEFF | TGTGCCAGCAGCCTAGCGGGGGGGCATTCGGAGTTCTTC
- | TRBJ1-1 | - | TRBV2 | CASKTGNTEAFF | TGTGCCAGCAAGACAGGAAACACTGAAGCTTTCTTT